Listed below are T cell receptor beta chains from one sample, sequenced in a study of OX40 agonist ivuxolimab in advanced cancers. Profiling relied on immunoSEQ multiplex PCR, and the TCRdb table lists in-frame clones only, not all of them. The profile shows approximately 44,000 clones, around 93% of them singletons. Sample: CD4+ or CD8+ T cells sorted from blood, taken in a trial of the OX40 agonist ivuxolimab. All receptors come from an adult with an advanced solid tumor such as melanoma, head and neck, liver or kidney cancer. Each CDR3 is given with its conserved first and last residue. D genes are given only for firm matches. The size entry is marked missing in some rows and otherwise reads once, few, many or a size class.

clone_size j_call d_call v_call cdr3_nt cdr3_aa
. TRBJ1-1 TRBD1 TRBV9 TGTGCCAGCAGCACGCAGACAGGGCCTGTCAGCGCTTTCTTT CASSTQTGPVSAFF
. TRBJ2-7 . TRBV10-2 TGCGCCAGCAGTGAAGCGTCCTACGAGCAGTACTTC CASSEASYEQYF
. TRBJ2-7 . TRBV11-2 TGTGCCAGCAGCTACGGGACGGAGAGCTACGAGCAGTACTTC CASSYGTESYEQYF
once TRBJ1-4 . TRBV7-9 TGTGCCAGCAGCTTATCTCCGACCGCCAGAGAAAAACTGTTTTTT CASSLSPTAREKLFF
once TRBJ2-2 . TRBV7-9 TGTGCCAGCAGCTTATACAGCGGGAACACCGGGGAGCTGTTTTTT CASSLYSGNTGELFF
once TRBJ2-3 TRBD2 TRBV6-6 TGTGCCAGCAGTTACTGGCCTAGCGGGTCGGCAGATACGCAGTATTTT CASSYWPSGSADTQYF
. TRBJ1-2 TRBD1 TRBV9 TGTGCCAGCACCCCTTCCTCAGGGGGCGGCGGCTACACCTTC CASTPSSGGGGYTF
. TRBJ2-1 . TRBV7-9 TGTGCCATTACGATCGGGGGGCCCGAGCAGTTCTTC CAITIGGPEQFF
once TRBJ1-1 TRBD1 TRBV19 TGTGCCAGTAGTACCACAGGGGGGAACACTGAAGCTTTCTTT CASSTTGGNTEAFF
. TRBJ1-2 TRBD1 TRBV28 TGTGCCAGCAGCAAAGGACAGGGGGCGACCTATGGCTACACCTTC CASSKGQGATYGYTF
. TRBJ1-3 . TRBV11-3 TGTGCCAGCAGCTTCAGGGGCTTTGGGTCTGGAAACACCATATATTTT CASSFRGFGSGNTIYF
. TRBJ2-7 . TRBV30 TGTGCCTGGAAAGACAGCTCCTACGAGCAGTACTTC CAWKDSSYEQYF
. TRBJ2-1 . TRBV4-3 TGCGCCAGCAGCCCACGTCCCTCCTACAATGAGCAGTTCTTC CASSPRPSYNEQFF
. TRBJ2-1 TRBD2 TRBV4-2 TGTGCCAGCAGCCACCCGTTCGCGGGAGTTATCAATGAGCAGTTCTTC CASSHPFAGVINEQFF
. TRBJ2-5 . TRBV6-1 TGTGCCAGCAGTGAAGCCGAGACCCAGTACTTC CASSEAETQYF
. TRBJ2-1 TRBD2 TRBV7-8 TGTGCCAGCAGCCCCGGGGAGGGACTACTCTTTTCCAATGAGCAGTTCTTC CASSPGEGLLFSNEQFF
. TRBJ2-7 TRBD1 TRBV19 TGTGCCAGTAGCACAGGGGCCTCCTACGAGCAGTACTTC CASSTGASYEQYF
once TRBJ2-7 TRBD1 TRBV7-9 TGTGCCAGCAGCGGACAGGGGGCAAAAGAGCAGTACTTC CASSGQGAKEQYF
few TRBJ2-7 TRBD2 TRBV28 TGTGCCAGCAGTTTACGCGGGACTAGCGGGAGTAGGGTCTACGAGCAGTACTTC CASSLRGTSGSRVYEQYF
. TRBJ1-2 . TRBV4-1 TGCGCCAGCAGCCAACTAGACAGCCCCTATGGCTACACCTTC CASSQLDSPYGYTF
. TRBJ2-1 . TRBV6-1 TGTGCCAGCAGGCCTACAGGATGGGGTGAGCAGTTCTTC CASRPTGWGEQFF
. TRBJ2-2 . TRBV19 TGTGCCAGTACCATCCCTGGGGGGACCGGGGAGCTGTTTTTT CASTIPGGTGELFF
. TRBJ2-2 . TRBV5-1 TGCGCCAGCAGCTTGACGCAAAACACCGGGGAGCTGTTTTTT CASSLTQNTGELFF
. TRBJ2-7 . TRBV19 TGTGCCAGTAGTTCCCTGGTCGCAAGTGCCTCCTACGAGCAGTACTTC CASSSLVASASYEQYF
once TRBJ2-3 . TRBV6-5 TGTGCCAGCAGTTACTCTCCAGGGGGGTCGACGGCGCAGTATTTT CASSYSPGGSTAQYF
. TRBJ2-3 TRBD2 TRBV5-6 TGTGCCAGCAGCTTGCTTGGCGGGAGGGATGCAGATACGCAGTATTTT CASSLLGGRDADTQYF
. TRBJ2-7 . TRBV2 TGTGCCAGCAGTGAACCTAGTATGTACGAGCAGTACTTC CASSEPSMYEQYF
. TRBJ1-2 . TRBV6-9 TGTGCCAGCAGTTTCAAACAGAACTATGGCTACACCTTC CASSFKQNYGYTF
. TRBJ2-7 . TRBV27 TGTGCCAGCGGCCCGGGGGGCTTCAGCTCCTACGAGCAGTACTTC CASGPGGFSSYEQYF
. TRBJ2-7 . TRBV28 TGTGCCAGCAGTTTACAGGGTTCCCACGAGCAGTACTTC CASSLQGSHEQYF
. TRBJ1-2 TRBD1 TRBV6-6 TGTGCCAGCAGACTCGACAGGGTCTACGATGGCTACACCTTC CASRLDRVYDGYTF
medium-sized TRBJ2-3 . TRBV4-2 TGTGCCAGCAGCCAAGGGACGGGGGGCACAGATACGCAGTATTTT CASSQGTGGTDTQYF
. TRBJ2-7 TRBD1 TRBV30 TGTGCCTGGGGCAGGGGGCCAGACGAGCAGTACTTC CAWGRGPDEQYF
. TRBJ1-2 . TRBV27 TGTGCCAGCAGTTTAGGGGACGACTATGGCTACACCTTC CASSLGDDYGYTF
. TRBJ2-3 TRBD2 TRBV9 TGTGCCAGCAGCGTTGCGGGAGAAGGGGCAGATACGCAGTATTTT CASSVAGEGADTQYF
few TRBJ2-3 . TRBV27 TGTGCCAGCAGTTCCGTGGGGACTGATACGCAGTATTTT CASSSVGTDTQYF
. TRBJ2-7 . TRBV29-1 TGCAGCGTCCGCCCCGCGAGCGGGTCCTACGAGCAGTACTTC CSVRPASGSYEQYF
. TRBJ2-6 . TRBV7-9 TGTGCCAGCAGCCCAGTCGTCTCTGGGGCCAACGTCCTGACTTTC CASSPVVSGANVLTF
once TRBJ2-1 . TRBV6-5 TGTGCCAGCACCGACTACAATGAGCAGTTCTTC CASTDYNEQFF
. TRBJ2-3 . TRBV18 TGTGCCAGCTCACCCCGGGACCCCCGTGGAGATACGCAGTATTTT CASSPRDPRGDTQYF
. TRBJ1-1 . TRBV30 TGTGCCTGGAGTGTAACACACTCCACTGAAGCTTTCTTT CAWSVTHSTEAFF
. TRBJ2-7 TRBD2 TRBV4-2 TGTGCCAGCAGCCAACCCCGGGACTACAGTGGCTACGAGCAGTACTTC CASSQPRDYSGYEQYF